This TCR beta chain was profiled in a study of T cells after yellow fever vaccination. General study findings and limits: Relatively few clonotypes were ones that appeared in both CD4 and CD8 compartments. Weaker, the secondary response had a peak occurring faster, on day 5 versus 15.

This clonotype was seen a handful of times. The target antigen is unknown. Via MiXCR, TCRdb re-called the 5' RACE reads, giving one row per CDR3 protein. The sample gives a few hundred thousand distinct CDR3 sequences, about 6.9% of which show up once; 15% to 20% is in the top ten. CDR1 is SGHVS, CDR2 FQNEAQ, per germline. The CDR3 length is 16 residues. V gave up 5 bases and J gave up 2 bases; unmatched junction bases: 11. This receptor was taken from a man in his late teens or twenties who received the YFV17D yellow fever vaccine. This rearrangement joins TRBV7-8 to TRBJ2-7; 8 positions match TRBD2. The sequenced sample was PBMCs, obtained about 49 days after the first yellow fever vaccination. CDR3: CASSEPRSGEPYEQYF. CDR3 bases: TGTGCCAGCAGCGAGCCACGTAGCGGGGAGCCCTACGAGCAGTACTTC.